This TCR beta chain was sequenced for a study of blood T cells in healthy people across ages. Study summary: The template switching approach captured approximately one barcoded beta molecule for every two T cells. Study outcomes and limitations: When one million T cells were used, diversity estimates were thought to be underestimates.

A second PCR of roughly 7 to 11 cycles used a sample-barcoded 5' primer and a J-beta primer mix. TCRdb re-analysed the 5' RACE reads in MiXCR, keeping a single row per CDR3 protein. The table includes approximately 400,000 distinct CDR3 sequences, over 45% detected once. In this sample, this clonotype turned up many times. The antigen is undetermined. This TCR came from a man in his sixties in good health. Sequenced: blood.

The CDR3 region is CAWSVPPHRGEQYF. CDR3 nucleotides: TGTGCCTGGAGTGTACCCCCCCACAGGGGCGAGCAGTACTTC. The genes are TRBV30 and TRBJ2-7; 7 nucleotides align to TRBD1. The germline CDR1 and CDR2 sequences are GTSNPN and SVGIG (reference sequence). V shed 0 bases, J shed 6 bases, and the junction held 8 bases outside the gene matches. This CDR3 is 14 amino acids long.